These 21 T cell receptor beta chains share one sample of origin, sequenced in a study of cytomegalovirus exposure and HLA in healthy donors. Only in-frame clones appear in the TCRdb table, and some are missing; sequencing was by immunoSEQ multiplex PCR. Among approximately 180,000 clones, approximately 90% were seen once, and the ten largest hold 1.4%. The sequenced material came from PBMCs. All receptors derive from a woman in her 30s in good health and CMV-seronegative.

The chain links TRBV7-9 to TRBJ2-7, with a tentative D call TRBD2 (5 bases). The V gene's germline CDR1 is SEHNR and CDR2 FQNEAQ (reference sequence). V dropped 5 bases and J dropped 5 bases, with 19 bases sitting between them. The CDR3 is made up of 15 amino acids. This chain's CDR3 is CASSPTPSGDDEQYF. The DNA of the CDR3 is TGTGCCAGCAGCCCAACTCCAAGCGGCGACGACGAGCAGTACTTC. The whole variable domain, filled in from reference TRBV7-9 and TRBJ2-7, reads DTGVSQNPRHKITKRGQNVTFRCDPISEHNRLYWYRQTLGQGPEFLTYFQNEAQLEKSRLLSDRFSAERPKGSFSTLEIQRTEQGDSAMYLCASSPTPSGDDEQYFGPGTRLTVT.

This rearrangement joins TRBV6-1 to TRBJ1-3; a possible D gene is TRBD1 (6 bases). This CDR3 region has 15 residues. Between the trimmed V and J ends, which lost 2 bases and 2 bases, there was a span of 10 bases. From germline, CDR1 is MNHNS and CDR2 SASEGT. CDR3 bases: TGTGCCAGCAGTGAATTGTCAGGGGCTGGAAACACCATATATTTT. Translated, it gives CASSELSGAGNTIYF.

The V gene is TRBV2, the J gene TRBJ1-1; D is uncertain. V lost 7 bases to trimming and J lost 0 bases, with 9 bases between them. Germline-derived CDR1 and CDR2 are SNHLY and FYNNEI. This CDR3 has 13 residues. The CDR3 reads CASKRTMNTEAFF. The DNA for the CDR3 is TGTGCCAGCAAACGTACAATGAACACTGAAGCTTTCTTT.

The chain is built from TRBV27 and TRBJ2-1, with 7 positions matching TRBD2. Germline loops: CDR1 MNHEY, CDR2 SMNVEV (reference sequence). V lost 6 bases and J lost 8; bases outside the gene matches: 16. This CDR3 region has 16 residues. The DNA for the CDR3 is TGTGCCAGCAGCCGCGTCCGGGGGGTGAGGTTTGATGAGCAGTTCTTC. Its protein is CASSRVRGVRFDEQFF.

V is TRBV9 and J is TRBJ2-2, with a weak D call TRBD1 (5 bases). The germline V gene has CDR1 SGDLS and CDR2 YYNGEE. The CDR3 has 15 residues. V was shortened by 2 bases and J by 8 bases, with 16 bases between the two germline ends. In DNA, the CDR3 is TGTGCCAGCAGCGTTCGGCCAGGGTCTTTAGGGGAGCTGTTTTTT. It codes for CASSVRPGSLGELFF.

The CDR3 loop is CASSLTGLSSGNTIYF. CDR3 in DNA: TGTGCCAGCAGTTTGACAGGGTTGAGCTCTGGAAACACCATATATTTT. V is TRBV27 and J is TRBJ1-3; TRBD1 aligns across 7 bases. The CDR3 totals 16 residues. V gave up 3 bases and J gave up 0 bases; unmatched junction bases: 5. Germline CDR1 MNHEY, CDR2 SMNVEV (reference sequence).

This clone was picked up a small number of times. The V and J genes are TRBV4-1 and TRBJ1-1; D unresolved. CDR1 and CDR2 from the germline V gene are MGHRA and YSYEKL. The CDR3 contains 14 residues. Between the trimmed V and J ends, which lost 0 bases and 1 base, there was a span of 6 bases. CDR3 sequence reads: CASSQDTGNTEAFF. In DNA, the CDR3 is TGCGCCAGCAGCCAAGATACGGGGAACACTGAAGCTTTCTTT.

The CDR3 loop is CASSLLAGENTGELFF. The CDR3 DNA is TGCGCCAGCAGCCTCCTAGCGGGGGAGAACACCGGGGAGCTGTTTTTT. The V gene is TRBV4-1, the J gene TRBJ2-2, with 10 bases identical to TRBD2. Germline CDR1 and CDR2: MGHRA and YSYEKL. The CDR3 totals 16 residues. The ends lost 4 bases at V and 1 base at J; junction bases unmatched: 3.

The chain is built from TRBV29-1 and TRBJ1-2, with 10 bases lining up with TRBD1. The V and J ends lost 7 bases and 6 bases, in that order; junction bases with no gene match: 8. Germline assignment: CDR1 SQVTM and CDR2 ANQGSEA. This CDR3 is 13 amino acids long. This CDR3 is CSGQGAMTDGYTF. DNA of the CDR3: TGCAGCGGACAGGGGGCGATGACGGATGGCTACACCTTC.

The chain employs TRBV4-1 and TRBJ2-6; 9 nucleotides line up with TRBD1. This CDR3 is 19 amino acids long. The germline V gene encodes CDR1 MGHRA and CDR2 YSYEKL. Trimming at V came to 2 bases and at J to 2 bases, leaving 10 bases not matched to a gene. For the CDR3, the DNA is TGCGCCAGCAGCCAAAGAGGGACAGGGAGCTCTCCTGGGGCCAACGTCCTGACTTTC. It specifies CASSQRGTGSSPGANVLTF.

The chain carries TRBV6-1 and TRBJ1-4; possible D gene TRBD1, 5 bases. CDR3 length: 18 residues. The germline gives CDR1 MNHNS, CDR2 SASEGT. Trimming stripped 2 bases from V and 3 bases from J, with 19 bases between. Here the CDR3 reads CASSELWSAGGSNEKLFF. As DNA, the CDR3 is TGTGCCAGCAGTGAACTTTGGTCGGCTGGGGGGTCTAATGAAAAACTGTTTTTT.

The chain has TRBV5-1 and TRBJ2-1; the match to TRBD2 covers 9 bases. CDR3 length: 17 residues. The germline gives CDR1 SGHRS, CDR2 YFSETQ. With 4 bases clipped from V and 4 bases from J, the junction kept 12 bases outside the gene matches. The CDR3 DNA is TGCGCCAGCAGCCTAGAACCGGGACTAGCTTTTTACAATGAGCAGTTCTTC. This encodes CASSLEPGLAFYNEQFF.

The V and J genes are TRBV5-6 and TRBJ1-3, with 7 bases lining up with TRBD1. V lost 2 bases to trimming and J lost 1 base; unmatched junction nucleotides: 3. CDR3 length equals 15 residues. CDR1 is SGHDT and CDR2 is YYEEEE in the germline V gene. For the CDR3, the DNA is TGTGCCAGCAGCTTTAGGGGGCAATCTGGAAACACCATATATTTT. Translation: CASSFRGQSGNTIYF.

This chain joins TRBV7-9 and TRBJ1-5; D unresolved. V was clipped by 0 bases and J by 2 bases, with 11 bases between them. CDR3 length equals 16 residues. The germline CDR1 and CDR2 sequences are SEHNR and FQNEAQ (reference sequence). The CDR3 loop reads CASSLAGLGGNQPQHF. The CDR3 DNA reads TGTGCCAGCAGCTTAGCGGGTCTAGGTGGCAATCAGCCCCAGCATTTT.

The chain carries TRBV6-1 and TRBJ1-1; D not resolved. The CDR3 extends over 14 amino acids. The V and J ends lost 3 bases and 0 bases respectively, with 8 bases between them. The V gene's germline CDR1 is MNHNS and CDR2 SASEGT. CDR3 sequence: CASSDNGMNTEAFF. The CDR3 bases are TGTGCCAGCAGTGATAACGGGATGAACACTGAAGCTTTCTTT.

The chain has TRBV4-1 and TRBJ2-1; weak D call: TRBD2 (6 bases). This CDR3 contains 14 residues. Germline V gene lookup returns CDR1 MGHRA and CDR2 YSYEKL. The V gene lost 6 bases and the J gene lost 5 bases, with 14 bases spanning the gap. CDR3 DNA: TGCGCCAGCAGACTCGGACGGAGGGACAATGAGCAGTTCTTC. Translation gives CASRLGRRDNEQFF.

The chain is built from TRBV2 and TRBJ2-7; TRBD2 matches 10 bases. The CDR3 length is 18 residues. Germline CDR1 and CDR2: SNHLY and FYNNEI. V dropped 3 bases and J dropped 0; count of bases not matched to a gene: 11. For the CDR3, the DNA is TGTGCCAGCAGTGAGAGGTTGTTGACTAGCGGGTCCTCCTACGAGCAGTACTTC. It codes for CASSERLLTSGSSYEQYF. Variable domain in full (rest from reference TRBV2 and TRBJ2-7): EPEVTQTPSHQVTQMGQEVILRCVPISNHLYFYWYRQILGQKVEFLVSFYNNEISEKSEIFDDQFSVERPDGSNFTLKIRSTKLEDSAMYFCASSERLLTSGSSYEQYFGPGTRLTVT.

V usage is TRBV27 and J usage is TRBJ1-1, with TRBD1 matching over 8 bases. CDR1 is MNHEY, CDR2 SMNVEV, per germline (reference sequence). The CDR3 has 15 amino acids. The V and J ends lost 7 bases and 1 base, in that order; junction bases with no gene match: 8. CDR3 residues: CASKLSGGPNTEAFF. The CDR3 DNA sequence: TGTGCCAGCAAATTATCAGGGGGCCCGAACACTGAAGCTTTCTTT.

V and J are TRBV19 and TRBJ1-2, with TRBD1 matching over 7 bases. The V segment lost 5 bases and the J segment 3 bases; nucleotides outside the gene matches: 3. The CDR3 loop spans 13 amino acids. The germline V gene encodes CDR1 LNHDA and CDR2 SQIVND (reference sequence). The CDR3 nucleotides are TGTGCCAGTAGTCTCGGGACAGACTATGGCTACACCTTC. It specifies CASSLGTDYGYTF.

This sequence joins TRBV4-1 and TRBJ2-1; D may be TRBD2 (7 bases). The germline gives CDR1 MGHRA, CDR2 YSYEKL. CDR3 length: 20 residues. Trimming stripped 1 base from V and 0 bases from J, with 22 bases between. CDR3 coding DNA: TGCGCCAGCAGCCAAGGGGATCCGCGGGGGCCGCGAGGCTCCTACAATGAGCAGTTCTTC. The encoded protein is CASSQGDPRGPRGSYNEQFF.

DNA for the CDR3: TGTGCCAGCTCACGGACAGCTAACTATGGCTACACCTTC. Translating gives CASSRTANYGYTF. The rearrangement links TRBV18 to TRBJ1-2; TRBD1 might be the D (6 bases). The germline V and J ends were trimmed by 4 bases and 0 bases, with 6 bases remaining between them. Looked up from germline, CDR1 is KGHSH and CDR2 is LQKENI. The CDR3 consists of 13 residues.